These T cell receptor beta chains were read from a single sample in a study of blood T cells in healthy people across ages. TCRdb passed the 5' RACE reads through MiXCR, listing each CDR3 protein once. Of about 940,000 distinct CDR3 sequences in the sample, roughly 48% were seen once. The material sequenced was blood. The receptors were sampled from a man aged 25-45 years in good health. Both conserved end residues are part of each CDR3. The D gene is left open where the match is weak. Rows give clone size only sometimes, using once, few, many, or a class for an expanded clone.

d_call	v_call	j_call	clone_size	cdr3_nt	cdr3_aa
TRBD2	TRBV6-5	TRBJ2-3	.	TGTACCAGCACCCAACTAGCGGGTCGCACAGATACGCAGTATTTT	CTSTQLAGRTDTQYF
TRBD1	TRBV14	TRBJ1-4	.	TGTGCCAGCAGCCAAGACACCGGGACAGCCTTTGCAACTAATGAAAAACTGTTTTTT	CASSQDTGTAFATNEKLFF
TRBD1	TRBV3-1	TRBJ1-2	.	TGTGCCAGCAGCCAAACGACAGGGGTCGGCTACACCTTC	CASSQTTGVGYTF
TRBD1	TRBV27	TRBJ2-7	.	TGTGCCAGCAGTCCCACCCGACAGGGCGAGCAGTACTTC	CASSPTRQGEQYF
TRBD2	TRBV20-1	TRBJ2-1	.	TGCAGTGCTAGAGATGCTAGCGGGGGGGCAGTCAATGAGCAGTTCTTC	CSARDASGGAVNEQFF
.	TRBV5-1	TRBJ2-7	.	TGCGCCAGCAGCATCGATCAGAGGCCCCCCTACAATGAGCAGTACTTC	CASSIDQRPPYNEQYF
TRBD1	TRBV7-2	TRBJ2-5	.	TGTGCCAGCAGCCCCAGGACAGGGTCTATTTTCGCAGAGACCCAGTACTTC	CASSPRTGSIFAETQYF
.	TRBV28	TRBJ1-5	.	TGTGCCAGCAGTTCGACCGGGAAAAATCAGCCCCAGCATTTT	CASSSTGKNQPQHF
.	TRBV20-1	TRBJ2-3	.	TGCAGTGCTCCAGGCGGGTCTAGCACAGATACGCAGTATTTT	CSAPGGSSTDTQYF
TRBD1	TRBV7-9	TRBJ1-4	few	TGTGCCAGCAGCGCCCCGGGACAGGGGTTTGAAAAACTGTTTTTT	CASSAPGQGFEKLFF